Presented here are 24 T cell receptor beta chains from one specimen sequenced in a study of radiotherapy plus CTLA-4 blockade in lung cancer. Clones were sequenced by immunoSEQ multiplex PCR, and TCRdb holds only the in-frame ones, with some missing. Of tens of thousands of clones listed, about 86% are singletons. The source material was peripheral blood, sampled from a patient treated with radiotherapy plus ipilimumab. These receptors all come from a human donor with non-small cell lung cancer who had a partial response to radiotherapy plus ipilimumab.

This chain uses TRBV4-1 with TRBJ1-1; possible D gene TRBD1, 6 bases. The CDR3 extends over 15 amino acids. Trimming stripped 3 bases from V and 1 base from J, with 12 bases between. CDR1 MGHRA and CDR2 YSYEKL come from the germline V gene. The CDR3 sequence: CASSQWGLTNTEAFF. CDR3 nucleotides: TGCGCCAGCAGCCAGTGGGGGCTTACGAACACTGAAGCTTTCTTT.

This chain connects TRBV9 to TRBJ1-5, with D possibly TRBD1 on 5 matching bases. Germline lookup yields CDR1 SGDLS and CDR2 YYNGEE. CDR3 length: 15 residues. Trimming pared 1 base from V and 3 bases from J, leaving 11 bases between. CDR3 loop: CASSVTAGNNQPQHF. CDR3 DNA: TGTGCCAGCAGCGTAACGGCAGGGAACAATCAGCCCCAGCATTTT.

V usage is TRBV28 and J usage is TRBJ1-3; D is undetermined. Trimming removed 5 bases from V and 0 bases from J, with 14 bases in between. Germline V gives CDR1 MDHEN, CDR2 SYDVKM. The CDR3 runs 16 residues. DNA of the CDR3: TGTGCCAGCAGTCTACAGAAGCTAATCTCTGGAAACACCATATATTTT. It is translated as CASSLQKLISGNTIYF.

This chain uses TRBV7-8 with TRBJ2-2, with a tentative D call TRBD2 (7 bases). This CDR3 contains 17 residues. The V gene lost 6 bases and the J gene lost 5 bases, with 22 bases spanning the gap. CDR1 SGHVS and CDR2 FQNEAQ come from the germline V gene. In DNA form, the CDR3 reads TGTGCCAGCAGTCCCCGCGGGGGCGGGAGTGTGACCGGGGAGCTGTTTTTT. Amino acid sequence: CASSPRGGGSVTGELFF.

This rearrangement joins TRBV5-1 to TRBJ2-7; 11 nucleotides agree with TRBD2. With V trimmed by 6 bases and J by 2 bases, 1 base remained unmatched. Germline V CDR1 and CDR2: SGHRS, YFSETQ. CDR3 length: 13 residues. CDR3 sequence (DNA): TGCGCCAGCACTAGCGGGGGGACCTACGAGCAGTACTTC. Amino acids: CASTSGGTYEQYF.

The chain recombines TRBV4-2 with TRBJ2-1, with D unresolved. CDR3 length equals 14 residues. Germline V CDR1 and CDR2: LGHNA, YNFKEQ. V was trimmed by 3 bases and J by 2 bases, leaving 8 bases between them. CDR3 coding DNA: TGTGCCAGCAGCCACCCAGGAACCTACAATGAGCAGTTCTTC. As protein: CASSHPGTYNEQFF.

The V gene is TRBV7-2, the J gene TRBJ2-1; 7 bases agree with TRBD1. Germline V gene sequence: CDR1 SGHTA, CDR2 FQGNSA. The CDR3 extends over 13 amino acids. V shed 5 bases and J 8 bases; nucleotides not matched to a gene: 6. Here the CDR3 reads CASSAITGDEQFF. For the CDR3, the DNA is TGTGCCAGCAGCGCAATCACAGGGGATGAGCAGTTCTTC.

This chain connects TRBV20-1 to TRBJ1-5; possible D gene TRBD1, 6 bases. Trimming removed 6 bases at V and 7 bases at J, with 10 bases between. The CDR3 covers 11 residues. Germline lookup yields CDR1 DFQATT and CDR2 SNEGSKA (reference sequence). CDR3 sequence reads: CSAQGLQPQHF. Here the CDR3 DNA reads TGCAGTGCACAGGGCTTACAGCCCCAGCATTTT.

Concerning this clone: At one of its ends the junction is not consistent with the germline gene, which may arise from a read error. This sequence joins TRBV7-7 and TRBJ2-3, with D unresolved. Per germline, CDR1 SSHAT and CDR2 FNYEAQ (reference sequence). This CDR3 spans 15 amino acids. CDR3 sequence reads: CASSPHLAGTDTQYF. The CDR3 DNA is TGTGCTAGCAGCCCGCATTTGGCGGGCACAGATACGCAGTATTTT.

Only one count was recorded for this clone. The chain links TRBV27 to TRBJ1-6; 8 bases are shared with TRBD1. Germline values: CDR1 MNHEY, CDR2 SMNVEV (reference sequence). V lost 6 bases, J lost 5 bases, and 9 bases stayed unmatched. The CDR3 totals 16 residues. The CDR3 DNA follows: TGTGCCAGCAGGATCACCCGACAGGGGAATAATTCACCCCTCCACTTT. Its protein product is CASRITRQGNNSPLHF.

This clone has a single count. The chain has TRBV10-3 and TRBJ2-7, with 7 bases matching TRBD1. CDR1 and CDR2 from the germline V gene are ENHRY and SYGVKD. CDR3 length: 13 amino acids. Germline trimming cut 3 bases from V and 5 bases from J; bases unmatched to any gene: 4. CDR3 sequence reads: CAISDGQGDEQYF. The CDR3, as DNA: TGTGCCATCAGTGACGGGCAGGGGGACGAGCAGTACTTC.

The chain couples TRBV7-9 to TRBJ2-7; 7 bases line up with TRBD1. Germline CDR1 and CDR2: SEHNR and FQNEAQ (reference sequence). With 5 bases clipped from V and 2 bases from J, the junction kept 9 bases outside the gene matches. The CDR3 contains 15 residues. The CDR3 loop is CASSPGTARPYEQYF. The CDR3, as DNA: TGTGCCAGCAGCCCCGGGACAGCGAGACCCTACGAGCAGTACTTC.

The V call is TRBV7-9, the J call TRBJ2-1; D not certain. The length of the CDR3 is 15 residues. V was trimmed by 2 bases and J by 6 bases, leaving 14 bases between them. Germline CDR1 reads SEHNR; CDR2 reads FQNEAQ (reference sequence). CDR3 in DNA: TGTGCCAGCAGCTTAATCTCGCTGGCAGGCAATGAGCAGTTCTTC. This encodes CASSLISLAGNEQFF. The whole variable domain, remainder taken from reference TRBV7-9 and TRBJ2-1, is DTGVSQNPRHKITKRGQNVTFRCDPISEHNRLYWYRQTLGQGPEFLTYFQNEAQLEKSRLLSDRFSAERPKGSFSTLEIQRTEQGDSAMYLCASSLISLAGNEQFFGPGTRLTVL.

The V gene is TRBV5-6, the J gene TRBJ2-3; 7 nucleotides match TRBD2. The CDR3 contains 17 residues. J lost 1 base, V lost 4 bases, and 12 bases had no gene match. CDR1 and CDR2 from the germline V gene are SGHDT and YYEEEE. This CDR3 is CASSQGRLAGGTDTQYF. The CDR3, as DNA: TGTGCCAGCAGCCAAGGCCGTCTGGCGGGAGGCACAGATACGCAGTATTTT.

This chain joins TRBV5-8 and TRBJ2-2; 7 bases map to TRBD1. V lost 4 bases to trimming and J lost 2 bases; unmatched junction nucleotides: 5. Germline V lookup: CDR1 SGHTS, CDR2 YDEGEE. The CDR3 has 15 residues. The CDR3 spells CASSHRGRNTGELFF. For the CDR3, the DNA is TGTGCCAGCAGCCATAGGGGGCGCAACACCGGGGAGCTGTTTTTT.

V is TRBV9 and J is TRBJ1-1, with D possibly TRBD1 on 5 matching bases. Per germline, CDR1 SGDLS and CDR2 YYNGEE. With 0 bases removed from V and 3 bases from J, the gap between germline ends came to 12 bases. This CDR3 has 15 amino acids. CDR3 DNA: TGTGCCAGCAGCGTAGATGCCAGGGCAGACACTGAAGCTTTCTTT. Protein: CASSVDARADTEAFF.

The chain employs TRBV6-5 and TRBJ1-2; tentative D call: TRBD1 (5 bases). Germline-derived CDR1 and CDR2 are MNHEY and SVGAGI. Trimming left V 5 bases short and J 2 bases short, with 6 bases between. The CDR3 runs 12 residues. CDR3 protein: CASSQGNYGYTF. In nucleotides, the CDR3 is TGTGCCAGCAGTCAGGGAAACTATGGCTACACCTTC.

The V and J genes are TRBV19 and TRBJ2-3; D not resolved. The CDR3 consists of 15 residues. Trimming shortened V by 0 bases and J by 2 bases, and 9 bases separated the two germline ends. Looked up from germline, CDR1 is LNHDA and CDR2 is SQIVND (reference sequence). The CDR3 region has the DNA TGTGCCAGTAGTATAGATTTAGAGTACACAGATACGCAGTATTTT. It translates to CASSIDLEYTDTQYF.

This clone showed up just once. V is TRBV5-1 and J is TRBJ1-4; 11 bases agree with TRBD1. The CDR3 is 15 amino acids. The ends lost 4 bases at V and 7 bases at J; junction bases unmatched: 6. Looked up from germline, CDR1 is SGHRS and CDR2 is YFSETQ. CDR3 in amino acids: CASSTGQGAGEKLFF. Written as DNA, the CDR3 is TGCGCCAGCAGCACCGGACAGGGGGCTGGTGAAAAACTGTTTTTT.

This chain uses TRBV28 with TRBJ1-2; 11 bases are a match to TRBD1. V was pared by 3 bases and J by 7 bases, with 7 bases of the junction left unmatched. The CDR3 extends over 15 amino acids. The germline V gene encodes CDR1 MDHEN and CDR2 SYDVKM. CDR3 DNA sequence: TGTGCCAGCAGTTTGCCTTCGGGACAGGGGGGTGGCTACACCTTC. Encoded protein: CASSLPSGQGGGYTF.

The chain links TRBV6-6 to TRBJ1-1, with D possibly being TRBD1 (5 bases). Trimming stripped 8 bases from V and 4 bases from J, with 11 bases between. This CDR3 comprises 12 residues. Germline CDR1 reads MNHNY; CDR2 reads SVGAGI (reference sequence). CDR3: CASSGDVTEAFF. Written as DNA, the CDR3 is TGTGCCAGCTCGGGGGATGTCACTGAAGCTTTCTTT.

The CDR3 region is CASSPNPYNEQFF. CDR3 bases: TGTGCCAGCAGTCCTAACCCCTACAATGAGCAGTTCTTC. The chain joins TRBV6-6 to TRBJ2-1; no reliable D call. The CDR3 is 13 amino acids. V was cut by 5 bases and J by 2 bases, with 7 bases left in between. Germline V lookup: CDR1 MNHNY, CDR2 SVGAGI (reference sequence).

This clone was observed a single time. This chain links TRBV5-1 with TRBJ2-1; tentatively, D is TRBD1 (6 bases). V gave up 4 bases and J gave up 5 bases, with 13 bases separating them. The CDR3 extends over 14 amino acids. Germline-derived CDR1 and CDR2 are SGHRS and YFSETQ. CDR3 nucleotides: TGCGCCAGCAGCCCAGGGGTTTTCGACAATGAGCAGTTCTTC. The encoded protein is CASSPGVFDNEQFF. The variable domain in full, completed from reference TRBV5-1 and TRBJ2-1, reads KAGVTQTPRYLIKTRGQQVTLSCSPISGHRSVSWYQQTPGQGLQFLFEYFSETQRNKGNFPGRFSGRQFSNSRSEMNVSTLELGDSALYLCASSPGVFDNEQFFGPGTRLTVL.

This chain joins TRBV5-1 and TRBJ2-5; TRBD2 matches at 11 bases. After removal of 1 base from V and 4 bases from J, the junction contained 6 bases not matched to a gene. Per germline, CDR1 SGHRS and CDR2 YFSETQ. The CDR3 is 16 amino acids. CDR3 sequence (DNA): TGCGCCAGCAGCTTGTTCTTAGCGGGAGGGTCAGAGACCCAGTACTTC. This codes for CASSLFLAGGSETQYF.